This T cell receptor (beta chain) was identified in a study of OX40 agonist ivuxolimab in advanced cancers. Study details: At doses from 0.01 to 10 mg/kg, patients were given intravenous ivuxolimab every 2 weeks.

Assay: immunoSEQ multiplex PCR; the TCRdb copy retains only in-frame clones and omits some. The sample has about 80,000 clones, roughly 87% seen once. The germline CDR1 and CDR2 sequences are MDHEN and SYDVKM. CDR3 length equals 16 residues. Trimming cost V 6 bases and J 1 base, with 13 bases left between them. This clone was seen a few times. Here the sequenced sample was CD4+ or CD8+ T cells sorted from blood, taken in a trial of the OX40 agonist ivuxolimab. The genes are TRBV28 and TRBJ2-6; the D gene is possibly TRBD1 (6 bases). The receptor was derived from an adult with an advanced solid tumor such as melanoma, head and neck, liver or kidney cancer. The CDR3 is CASRTTDRSGANVLTF. The CDR3 region has the DNA TGTGCCAGCAGAACCACCGACAGGTCTGGGGCCAACGTCCTGACTTTC.